A single TCR beta chain is shown here with its context. What antigen it recognizes has not been identified. No quality values exist for individual bases; no much larger clone is one base distant. Library construction relied on 5' RACE. TCRdb names Illumina HiSeq 2500 as the instrument used. The second PCR ran for about 6 to 11 cycles and used a J-beta primer mix along with a sample-barcoded 5' primer. A template-switch 5' adaptor carrying 12 random nucleotides introduced a unique molecular identifier onto each TCR beta cDNA molecule. At least 3 million CDR3-containing paired-end reads were obtained from each sample. First-strand cDNA was synthesized from all RNA with the Mint cDNA synthesis kit, primed by a TRBC-specific oligonucleotide. All cDNA was treated with uracil-DNA glycosylase and then went through a first 18-cycle PCR with the universal primers M1SS and BC2_uni_R. For the original study's pipeline: Normalization of each sample was performed by random selection of 1 million high-quality reads, each carrying a distinct molecular identifier. Reads with shared molecular identifiers were discarded instead of being binned into consensus sequences. MiTCR, with a Q25 quality threshold and the strictest error-elimination algorithm, was used for CDR3 identification, clonotype clustering and error correction. A nonparametric unseen species model using Euler transformation provided a lower-bound estimate of total TCR beta diversity. TCRdb cleaned the public reads at Q25 with fastp, built clones with MiXCR and kept in-frame beta chains. Each CDR3 protein gets just one entry, which takes the most common genes and DNA from the rows behind it. TCRdb assigned the V and J calls; the authors' analysis was not used. The sample records around 800,000 distinct CDR3 sequences, around 50% of which are singletons. Clones ranked in the top ten supply over 15% of the sample.

Systemically healthy Caucasian individuals from Russia, some 38 in total and aged 6 to 90 years, were included as donors. Each donor gave ten milliliters of peripheral blood, collected into EDTA-treated Vacutainer tubes. PBMCs were isolated by Ficoll-Paque density-gradient centrifugation, with at least 6 million obtained per sample. Total RNA was extracted from PBMCs with Trizol reagent, with at least 5 micrograms obtained per sample. The percentages of naive CD45RAhigh/CD27high T cells were determined by flow cytometry on a PBMC aliquot from every donor. These data come from a study of blood T cells in healthy people across ages (dated by TCRdb to the mid-2010s). Study-wide context: In model experiments, template switching captured about one uniquely barcoded TCR beta cDNA molecule for every two T cells. To track age-related changes in TCR beta repertoire diversity, the study relied on deep sequencing normalized with unique cDNA molecular identifiers. The donors were divided into four age groups: young (average around 17 years), middle-aged (roughly 42), aged (around 59) and long-lived (about 80). To avoid experimental bias, donors of different ages were randomly spread across the sequencing lanes. Two additional independent replicas of 1 million unique cDNA reads from the same blood draw were analyzed for two donors (one aged 18 to 29 and one aged 80 or older). Overall study outcomes, separate from this receptor: Because the CMV infection status of the donors was unknown, age-related changes in expanded clonotypes may potentially have been confounded. There was a strong correlation between observed TCR beta diversity and the percentage of naive T cells measured by flow cytometry. Bulk unsorted PBMC profiling prevented conclusive comparison of naive and antigen-experienced compartments. The long-lived group showed more naive CD4+ T cells, fewer expanded clones and increased TCR diversity than the aged group, suggesting age selection. Observed TCR beta diversity per million T cells fell roughly linearly with age, and a significant reduction was already apparent by age about 36. Total diversity estimates from one million sequenced T cells were considered lower bounds and underestimates.

This sequence was found in a man older than 75 in good health. Sample: blood.

CDR3 loop: CASSGPGTAYNEQFF. At the DNA level, the sequence is TGTGCCAGCAGCGGCCCCGGGACCGCTTACAATGAGCAGTTCTTC. This sequence uses TRBV9 and TRBJ2-1, with the D call perhaps TRBD1 or TRBD2, as 5 bases match in each case. Measured from the cysteine to the phenylalanine, the CDR3 is 15 residues long. Just the 45-base CDR3 DNA is kept, in frame starting at base 1. CDR1 and CDR2, per the germline V gene, are SGDLS and YYNGEE. V drops 3 bases and J drops 4 bases, leaving 14 bases in between.